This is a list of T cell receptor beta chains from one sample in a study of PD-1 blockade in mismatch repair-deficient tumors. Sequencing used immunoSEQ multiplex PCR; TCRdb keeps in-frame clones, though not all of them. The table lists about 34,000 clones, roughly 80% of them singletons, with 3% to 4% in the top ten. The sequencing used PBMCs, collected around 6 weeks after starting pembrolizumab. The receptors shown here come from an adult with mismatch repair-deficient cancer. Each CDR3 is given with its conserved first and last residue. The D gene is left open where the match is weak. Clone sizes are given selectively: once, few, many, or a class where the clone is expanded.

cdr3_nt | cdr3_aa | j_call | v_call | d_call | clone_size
TGTGCCAGCTCACCAGACGCGGGAGGTGAAGCTTTCTTT | CASSPDAGGEAFF | TRBJ1-1 | TRBV18 | NA | NA
TGTGCCAGCGGGTGGACAGCTAACAATGAGCAGTTCTTC | CASGWTANNEQFF | TRBJ2-1 | TRBV27 | NA | NA
TGTGCCAGCTCACCACAGCCTAACACTGAAGCTTTCTTT | CASSPQPNTEAFF | TRBJ1-1 | TRBV18 | NA | NA
TGCGCCAGCAGCTTGGTAGTCGGGACAGACACTGAAGCTTTCTTT | CASSLVVGTDTEAFF | TRBJ1-1 | TRBV5-1 | TRBD1 | few
TGTGCCAGCCTAGGGGACAGGGCATACACCGGGGAGCTGTTTTTT | CASLGDRAYTGELFF | TRBJ2-2 | TRBV28 | TRBD1 | NA
TGTGCCAGCAGCGACTCAGCTAGGCAAAAACCCCTCCACTTT | CASSDSARQKPLHF | TRBJ1-6 | TRBV7-2 | NA | few
TGTGCCAGCAGCTTAGATCGACAGGACGATGGCTACACCTTC | CASSLDRQDDGYTF | TRBJ1-2 | TRBV11-3 | NA | NA
TGTGCCAGCAGCACCAATATAGCGGGGAGAAAAAGGAATGAGCAGTTCTTC | CASSTNIAGRKRNEQFF | TRBJ2-1 | TRBV27 | TRBD2 | NA
TGTGCCAGCAGTGAACGCACAGGGCGGAATGAGCAGTTCTTC | CASSERTGRNEQFF | TRBJ2-1 | TRBV6-1 | NA | few
TGCGCCAGCAGCTTGGTGGCGGGCAGCTCCTACGAGCAGTACTTC | CASSLVAGSSYEQYF | TRBJ2-7 | TRBV5-1 | NA | NA
TGTGCCAGAGGGGCCAGGACCGGGGAGCTGTTTTTT | CARGARTGELFF | TRBJ2-2 | TRBV27 | NA | NA
TGTGCCAGCAGTTTAGGGCTAGCGGGAGCTGAGACCCAGTACTTC | CASSLGLAGAETQYF | TRBJ2-5 | TRBV27 | TRBD2 | NA
TGTGCCAGCAGTACCTACAGGGGCGATGAGCAGTTCTTC | CASSTYRGDEQFF | TRBJ2-1 | TRBV27 | TRBD1 | NA
TGTGCCAGTAGTATAGCGGGAACCGGGGAGCTGTTTTTT | CASSIAGTGELFF | TRBJ2-2 | TRBV19 | NA | NA
TGTGCCAGCAGCACCTACTTCGAGGGGGGGTACAATGAGCAGTTCTTC | CASSTYFEGGYNEQFF | TRBJ2-1 | TRBV11-2 | NA | NA
TGTGCCAGCAGTGAAATACAGGGTATTAATCAGCCCCAGCATTTT | CASSEIQGINQPQHF | TRBJ1-5 | TRBV6-1 | NA | NA
TGCGCCAGCACGATCGGGGGGTCTGAAAAACTGTTTTTT | CASTIGGSEKLFF | TRBJ1-4 | TRBV5-1 | NA | NA
TGCGCCAGCAGCTTGGGAGTAGGTAGGGGCCATGGAGCTTTCTTT | CASSLGVGRGHGAFF | TRBJ1-1 | TRBV5-1 | NA | once